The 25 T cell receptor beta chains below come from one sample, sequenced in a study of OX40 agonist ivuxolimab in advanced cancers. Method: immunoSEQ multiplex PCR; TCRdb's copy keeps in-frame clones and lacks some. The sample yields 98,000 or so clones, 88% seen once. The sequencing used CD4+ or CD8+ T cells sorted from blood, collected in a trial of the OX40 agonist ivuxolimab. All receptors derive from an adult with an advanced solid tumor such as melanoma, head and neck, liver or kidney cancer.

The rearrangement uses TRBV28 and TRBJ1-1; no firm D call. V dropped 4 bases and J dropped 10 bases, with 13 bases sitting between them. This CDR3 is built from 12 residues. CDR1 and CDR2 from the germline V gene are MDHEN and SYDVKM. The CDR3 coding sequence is TGTGCCAGCAGTTCGTACCTCCGGAGAGCTTTCTTT. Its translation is CASSSYLRRAFF. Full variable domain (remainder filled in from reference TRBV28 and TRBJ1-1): DVKVTQSSRYLVKRTGEKVFLECVQDMDHENMFWYRQDPGLGLRLIYFSYDVKMKEKGDIPEGYSVSREKKERFSLILESASTNQTSMYLCASSSYLRRAFFGQGTRLTVV.

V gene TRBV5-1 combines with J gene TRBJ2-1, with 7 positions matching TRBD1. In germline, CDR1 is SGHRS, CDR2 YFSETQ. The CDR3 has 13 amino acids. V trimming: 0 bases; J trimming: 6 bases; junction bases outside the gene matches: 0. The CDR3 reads CASSLGQGNEQFF. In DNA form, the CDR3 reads TGCGCCAGCAGCTTGGGACAGGGCAATGAGCAGTTCTTC.

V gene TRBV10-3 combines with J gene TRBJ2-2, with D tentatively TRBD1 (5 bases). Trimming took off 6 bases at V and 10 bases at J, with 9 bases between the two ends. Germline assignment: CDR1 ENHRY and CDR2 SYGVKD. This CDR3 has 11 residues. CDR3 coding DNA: TGTGCCATCAGGCAGGGTGAGGAGCTGTTTTTT. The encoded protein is CAIRQGEELFF.

The CDR3 DNA sequence: TGTGCCAGCAGGAGTGGGTATAGCAATCAGCCCCAGCATTTT. The encoded protein is CASRSGYSNQPQHF. The rearrangement links TRBV2 to TRBJ1-5; D gene ambiguous. CDR3 length: 14 amino acids. Between the trimmed V and J ends, which lost 6 bases and 0 bases, there was a span of 9 bases. CDR1 SNHLY and CDR2 FYNNEI come from the germline V gene. Full variable domain (rest looked up from reference TRBV2 and TRBJ1-5): EPEVTQTPSHQVTQMGQEVILRCVPISNHLYFYWYRQILGQKVEFLVSFYNNEISEKSEIFDDQFSVERPDGSNFTLKIRSTKLEDSAMYFCASRSGYSNQPQHFGDGTRLSIL.

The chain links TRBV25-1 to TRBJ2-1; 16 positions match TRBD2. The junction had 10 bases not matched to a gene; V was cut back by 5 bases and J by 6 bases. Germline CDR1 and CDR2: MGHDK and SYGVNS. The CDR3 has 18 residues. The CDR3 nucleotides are TGTGCCAGCAGTCCGGGACTAGCGGGAGGGCACCGGGGCAATGAGCAGTTCTTC. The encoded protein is CASSPGLAGGHRGNEQFF. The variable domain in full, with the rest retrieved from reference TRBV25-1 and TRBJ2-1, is EADIYQTPRYLVIGTGKKITLECSQTMGHDKMYWYQQDPGMELHLIHYSYGVNSTEKGDLSSESTVSRIRTEHFPLTLESARPSHTSQYLCASSPGLAGGHRGNEQFFGPGTRLTVL.

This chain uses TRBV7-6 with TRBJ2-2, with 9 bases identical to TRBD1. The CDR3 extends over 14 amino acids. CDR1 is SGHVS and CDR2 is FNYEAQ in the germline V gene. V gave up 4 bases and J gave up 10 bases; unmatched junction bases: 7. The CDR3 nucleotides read TGTGCCAGCAGCTCCAGGACAGGGGCCGAGGAGCTGTTTTTT. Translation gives CASSSRTGAEELFF. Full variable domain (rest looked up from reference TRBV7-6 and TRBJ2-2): GAGVSQSPRYKVTKRGQDVALRCDPISGHVSLYWYRQALGQGPEFLTYFNYEAQQDKSGLPNDRFSAERPEGSISTLTIQRTEQRDSAMYRCASSSRTGAEELFFGEGSRLTVL.

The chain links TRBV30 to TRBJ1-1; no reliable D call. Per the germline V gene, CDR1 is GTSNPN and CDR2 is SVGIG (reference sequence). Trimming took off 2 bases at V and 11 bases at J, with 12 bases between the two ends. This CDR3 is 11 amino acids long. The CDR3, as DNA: TGTGCCTGGAGTCTATATCACCAGGCTTTCTTT. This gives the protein CAWSLYHQAFF.

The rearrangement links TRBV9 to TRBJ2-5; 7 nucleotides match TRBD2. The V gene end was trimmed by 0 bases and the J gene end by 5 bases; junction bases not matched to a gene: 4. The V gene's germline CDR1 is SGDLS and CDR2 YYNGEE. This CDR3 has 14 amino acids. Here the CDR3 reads CASSVGGEGETQYF. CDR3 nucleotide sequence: TGTGCCAGCAGCGTAGGCGGGGAGGGGGAGACCCAGTACTTC.

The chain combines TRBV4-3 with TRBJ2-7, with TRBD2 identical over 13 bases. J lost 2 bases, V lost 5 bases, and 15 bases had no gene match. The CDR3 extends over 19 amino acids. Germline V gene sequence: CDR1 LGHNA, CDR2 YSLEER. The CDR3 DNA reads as TGCGCCAGCAGCTTCTTGCCTGGGACTAGCGGGACGTTAGCCTACGAGCAGTACGTC. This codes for CASSFLPGTSGTLAYEQYV.

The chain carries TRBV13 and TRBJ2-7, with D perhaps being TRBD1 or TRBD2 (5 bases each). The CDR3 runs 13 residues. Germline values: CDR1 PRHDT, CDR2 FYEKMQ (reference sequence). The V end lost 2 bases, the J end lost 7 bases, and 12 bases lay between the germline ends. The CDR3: CASSLRRTREQYV. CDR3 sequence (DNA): TGTGCCAGCAGCTTACGGAGGACACGGGAGCAGTACGTC.

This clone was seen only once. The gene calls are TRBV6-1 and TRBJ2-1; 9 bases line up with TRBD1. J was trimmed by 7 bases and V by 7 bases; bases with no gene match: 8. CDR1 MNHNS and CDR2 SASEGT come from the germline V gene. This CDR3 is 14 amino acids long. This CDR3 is CASIPGQGGNEQFF. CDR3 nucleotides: TGTGCCAGCATACCGGGACAGGGAGGGAATGAGCAGTTCTTC.

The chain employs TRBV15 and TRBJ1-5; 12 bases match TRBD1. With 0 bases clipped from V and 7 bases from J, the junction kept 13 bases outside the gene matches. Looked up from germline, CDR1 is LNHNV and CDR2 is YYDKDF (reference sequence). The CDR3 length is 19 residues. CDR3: CATSRDLLYRDRGQQPQHF. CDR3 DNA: TGTGCCACCAGCAGAGATCTCCTTTACCGGGACAGGGGGCAACAGCCCCAGCATTTT.

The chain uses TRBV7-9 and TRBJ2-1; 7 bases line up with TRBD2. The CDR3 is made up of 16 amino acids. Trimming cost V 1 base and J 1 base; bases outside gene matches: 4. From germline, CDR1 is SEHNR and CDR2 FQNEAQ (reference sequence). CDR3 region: CASSLGAGVSYNEQFF. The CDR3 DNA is TGTGCCAGCAGCTTAGGTGCGGGAGTTTCCTACAATGAGCAGTTCTTC.

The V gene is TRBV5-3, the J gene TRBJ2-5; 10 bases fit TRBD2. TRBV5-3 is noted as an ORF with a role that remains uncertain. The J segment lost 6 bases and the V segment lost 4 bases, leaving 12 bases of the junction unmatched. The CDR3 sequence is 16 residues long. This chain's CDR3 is CARSPWASGSIKTQYF. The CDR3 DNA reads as TGTGCCAGAAGCCCCTGGGCTAGCGGGAGCATAAAGACCCAGTACTTC.

CDR3 in amino acids: CASSLDGIGTDTQYF. The CDR3 DNA sequence: TGTGCCAGCAGCTTGGACGGGATTGGCACAGATACGCAGTATTTT. This chain uses TRBV5-6 with TRBJ2-3; D possibly corresponds to TRBD2 (5 bases). Germline assignment: CDR1 SGHDT and CDR2 YYEEEE. Trimming stripped 0 bases from V and 1 base from J, with 9 bases between. The CDR3 loop spans 15 amino acids.

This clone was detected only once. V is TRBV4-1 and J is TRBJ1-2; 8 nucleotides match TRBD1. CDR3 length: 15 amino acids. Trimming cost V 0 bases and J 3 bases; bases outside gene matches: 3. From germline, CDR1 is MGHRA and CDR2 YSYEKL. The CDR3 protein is CASSQDRGPDYGYTF. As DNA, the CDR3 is TGCGCCAGCAGCCAAGACAGGGGGCCGGACTATGGCTACACCTTC.

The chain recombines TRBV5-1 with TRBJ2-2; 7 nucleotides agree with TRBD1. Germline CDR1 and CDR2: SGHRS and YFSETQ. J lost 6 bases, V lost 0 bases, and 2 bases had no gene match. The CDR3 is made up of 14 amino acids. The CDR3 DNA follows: TGCGCCAGCAGCTTGGAGGGGGCGCCCGGGGAGCTGTTTTTT. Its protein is CASSLEGAPGELFF. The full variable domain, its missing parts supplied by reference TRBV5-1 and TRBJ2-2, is KAGVTQTPRYLIKTRGQQVTLSCSPISGHRSVSWYQQTPGQGLQFLFEYFSETQRNKGNFPGRFSGRQFSNSRSEMNVSTLELGDSALYLCASSLEGAPGELFFGEGSRLTVL.

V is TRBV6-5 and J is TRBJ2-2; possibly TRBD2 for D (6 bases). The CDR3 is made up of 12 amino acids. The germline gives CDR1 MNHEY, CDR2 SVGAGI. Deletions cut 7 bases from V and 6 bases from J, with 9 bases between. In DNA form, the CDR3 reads TGTGCCAGCAACAGGAGGGCCGGGGAGCTGTTTTTT. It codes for CASNRRAGELFF.

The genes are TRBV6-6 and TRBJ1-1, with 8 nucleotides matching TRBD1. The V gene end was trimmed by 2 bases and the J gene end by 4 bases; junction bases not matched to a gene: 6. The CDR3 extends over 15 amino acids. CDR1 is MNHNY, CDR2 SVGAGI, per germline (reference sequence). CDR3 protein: CASSYKETGATEAFF. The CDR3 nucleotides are TGTGCCAGCAGTTACAAGGAGACAGGGGCCACTGAAGCTTTCTTT.

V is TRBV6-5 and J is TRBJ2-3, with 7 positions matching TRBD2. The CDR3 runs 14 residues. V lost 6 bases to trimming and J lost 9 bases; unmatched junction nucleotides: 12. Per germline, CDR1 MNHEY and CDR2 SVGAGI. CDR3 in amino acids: CASSPTWGGRTQYF. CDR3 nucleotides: TGTGCCAGCAGCCCTACCTGGGGGGGAAGGACGCAGTATTTT.

The CDR3 loop is CASSLVGSVPGELFF. CDR3 in DNA: TGTGCCAGCAGCTTAGTCGGGAGTGTACCCGGGGAGCTGTTTTTT. The V and J genes are TRBV7-2 and TRBJ2-2; tentative D call: TRBD2 (6 bases). CDR1 is SGHTA, CDR2 FQGNSA, per germline. The CDR3 consists of 15 residues. V was trimmed by 1 base and J by 6 bases, leaving 12 bases between them.

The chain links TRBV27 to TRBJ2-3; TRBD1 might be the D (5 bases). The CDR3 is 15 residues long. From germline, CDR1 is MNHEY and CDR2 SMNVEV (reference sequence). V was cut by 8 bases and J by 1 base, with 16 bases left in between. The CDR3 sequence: CASSQGAGRTDTQYF. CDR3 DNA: TGTGCCAGCTCTCAGGGCGCAGGGCGCACAGATACGCAGTATTTT.

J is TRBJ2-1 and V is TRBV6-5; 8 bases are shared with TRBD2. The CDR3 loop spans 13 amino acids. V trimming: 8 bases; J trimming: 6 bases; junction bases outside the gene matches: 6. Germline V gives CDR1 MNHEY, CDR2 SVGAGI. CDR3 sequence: CASRATSVNEQFF. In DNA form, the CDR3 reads TGTGCCAGCCGGGCGACTAGCGTCAATGAGCAGTTCTTC.

The CDR3 here is CASSEWGRGAPQKTQYF. The CDR3 region has the DNA TGTGCCAGCAGTGAATGGGGTAGGGGGGCTCCACAAAAGACCCAGTACTTC. The chain links TRBV6-1 to TRBJ2-5; D may correspond to TRBD1 or TRBD2 (6 bases each). V gave up 2 bases and J gave up 6 bases, with 22 bases separating them. The germline CDR1 and CDR2 sequences are MNHNS and SASEGT. This CDR3 region has 17 residues.

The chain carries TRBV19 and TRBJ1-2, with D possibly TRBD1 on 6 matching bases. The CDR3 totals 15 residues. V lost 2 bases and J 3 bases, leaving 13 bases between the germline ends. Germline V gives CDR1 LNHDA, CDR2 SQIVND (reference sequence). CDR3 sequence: CASSIQAGDHYGYTF. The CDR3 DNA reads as TGTGCCAGTAGTATACAGGCAGGGGATCACTATGGCTACACCTTC.